The 5 T cell receptor beta chains below were found in one sample sequenced in a study of control samples from healthy donors and cancer patients. The data were produced by immunoSEQ multiplex PCR, yet TCRdb's version contains in-frame clones alone and is incomplete. The sample has some 140,000 clones, 90% to 95% seen once. The sequencing sample was made of PBMCs. The receptors derive from a man aged 55 to 70 with colorectal cancer.

The chain joins TRBV7-6 to TRBJ2-7; 8 bases map to TRBD2. There are 15 residues in the CDR3. V was pared by 2 bases and J by 7 bases, with 10 bases of the junction left unmatched. Looked up from germline, CDR1 is SGHVS and CDR2 is FNYEAQ. The CDR3 loop reads CASSLTSSGLLEQYF. DNA of the CDR3: TGTGCCAGCAGCTTAACATCTAGCGGGTTGTTGGAGCAGTACTTC. The whole variable domain, filled in from reference TRBV7-6 and TRBJ2-7, reads GAGVSQSPRYKVTKRGQDVALRCDPISGHVSLYWYRQALGQGPEFLTYFNYEAQQDKSGLPNDRFSAERPEGSISTLTIQRTEQRDSAMYRCASSLTSSGLLEQYFGPGTRLTVT.

The chain joins TRBV11-2 to TRBJ2-5; D ambiguous. Per the germline V gene, CDR1 is SGHAT and CDR2 is FQNNGV. V shed 5 bases and J shed 3 bases, with 16 bases lying between them. This CDR3 has 15 amino acids. CDR3 residues: CASSPYRIGKETQYF. For the CDR3, the DNA is TGTGCCAGCAGCCCCTACCGCATTGGGAAAGAGACCCAGTACTTC.

This sequence joins TRBV3-1 (or the pseudogene TRBV3-2) and TRBJ1-2, with D uncertain. Germline assignment: CDR1 LGHDT and CDR2 YNNKEL (reference sequence). V was cut by 0 bases and J by 4 bases, with 6 bases left in between. This CDR3 has 13 residues. The CDR3 coding sequence is TGTGCCAGCAGCCAAGATCGGGCCTATGGCTACACCTTC. As protein: CASSQDRAYGYTF.

This clone was picked up one time. Other DNA sequences from this sample encode an identical CDR3 as well. V usage is TRBV3-1 (or the pseudogene TRBV3-2) and J usage is TRBJ1-2; D possibly corresponds to TRBD1 (5 bases). This CDR3 has 13 amino acids. Between the trimmed V and J ends, which lost 6 bases and 2 bases, there was a span of 10 bases. The V gene's germline CDR1 is LGHDT and CDR2 YNNKEL (reference sequence). As DNA, the CDR3 is TGTGCCAGCAGTCCTTGGGACAACTATGGCTACACCTTC. Amino acids: CASSPWDNYGYTF.

The rearrangement joins TRBV7-2 to TRBJ1-4; D is unresolved. This CDR3 comprises 14 residues. V lost 5 bases, J lost 0 bases, and 7 bases lay in between. The germline V gene has CDR1 SGHTA and CDR2 FQGNSA. The CDR3 DNA is TGTGCCAGCAGCCCGACGGCAACTAATGAAAAACTGTTTTTT. This gives the protein CASSPTATNEKLFF.